This is a list of T cell receptor beta chains from one sample in a study of T cells in Graves' hyperthyroidism and ophthalmopathy. A single record per CDR3 protein comes from TCRdb applying MiXCR to the multiplex PCR reads. In the table there are under 300,000 distinct CDR3 sequences, 13% to 15% of which are singletons. Material: blood. All receptors come from a woman between 35 and 50 years old with Graves' hyperthyroidism that later progressed to Graves' ophthalmopathy. CDR3s include the opening cysteine and the closing phenylalanine or tryptophan. Fields, in order: J gene, D gene, V gene, clone size, CDR3 protein, CDR3 DNA. A D gene is named only where the DNA matches it firmly. Clone sizes are given selectively: once, few, many, or a class where the clone is expanded.

j_gene: TRBJ1-2; d_gene: NA; v_gene: TRBV2; abundance: many; CDR3aa: CASSVSNRVANYGYTF; CDR3nt: TGTGCCAGCAGTGTTTCGAACAGGGTAGCTAACTATGGCTACACCTTC
j_gene: TRBJ2-5; d_gene: NA; v_gene: TRBV24-1; abundance: many; CDR3aa: CATSDFLETQYF; CDR3nt: TGTGCCACCAGTGATTTCCTGGAGACCCAGTACTTC
j_gene: TRBJ2-2; d_gene: NA; v_gene: TRBV5-1; abundance: NA; CDR3aa: CASSLAPGPGTGELFF; CDR3nt: TGCGCCAGCAGCTTGGCCCCGGGGCCGGGGACCGGGGAGCTGTTTTTT
j_gene: TRBJ2-1; d_gene: TRBD2; v_gene: TRBV7-9; abundance: many; CDR3aa: CASSLASARESYNEQFF; CDR3nt: TGTGCCAGCAGCTTAGCGTCGGCGCGGGAGTCCTACAATGAGCAGTTCTTC
j_gene: TRBJ2-1; d_gene: NA; v_gene: TRBV29-1; abundance: many; CDR3aa: CSVEKGHEQFF; CDR3nt: TGCAGCGTTGAGAAAGGGCATGAGCAGTTCTTC
j_gene: TRBJ2-3; d_gene: TRBD2; v_gene: TRBV28; abundance: NA; CDR3aa: CASRAIAGVRATQYF; CDR3nt: TGTGCCAGCAGAGCAATAGCGGGAGTTCGGGCGACGCAGTATTTT
j_gene: TRBJ1-1; d_gene: NA; v_gene: TRBV28; abundance: many; CDR3aa: CASTGKGLKRTEAFF; CDR3nt: TGTGCCAGCACGGGAAAGGGGTTGAAGAGAACTGAAGCTTTCTTT
j_gene: TRBJ2-3; d_gene: NA; v_gene: TRBV9; abundance: many; CDR3aa: CASSEASWATQYF; CDR3nt: TGTGCCAGCAGCGAGGCGTCGTGGGCTACGCAGTATTTT
j_gene: TRBJ1-4; d_gene: TRBD1; v_gene: TRBV5-5; abundance: NA; CDR3aa: CANSSDRGQVKKLFF; CDR3nt: TGTGCCAACAGTTCTGACAGGGGGCAAGTGAAAAAACTGTTTTTT
j_gene: TRBJ1-2; d_gene: TRBD1; v_gene: TRBV28; abundance: few; CDR3aa: CASSLQGAWGYTF; CDR3nt: TGTGCCAGCAGTTTACAGGGGGCATGGGGCTACACCTTC
j_gene: TRBJ2-1; d_gene: TRBD2; v_gene: TRBV11-2; abundance: NA; CDR3aa: CASRDGLAGPGWEQFF; CDR3nt: TGTGCCAGCAGAGATGGACTAGCGGGCCCCGGGTGGGAGCAGTTCTTC
j_gene: TRBJ2-1; d_gene: NA; v_gene: TRBV5-1; abundance: NA; CDR3aa: CASSFGTPGNEQFF; CDR3nt: TGCGCCAGCAGCTTTGGCACACCCGGCAATGAGCAGTTCTTC
j_gene: TRBJ2-1; d_gene: TRBD1; v_gene: TRBV15; abundance: many; CDR3aa: CATSRVRGSSYNEQFF; CDR3nt: TGTGCCACCAGCAGAGTCAGGGGGAGCTCCTACAATGAGCAGTTCTTC
j_gene: TRBJ2-5; d_gene: TRBD2; v_gene: TRBV5-1; abundance: NA; CDR3aa: CASSGVAGGIETQYF; CDR3nt: TGCGCCAGCAGCGGGGTAGCGGGAGGAATTGAGACCCAGTACTTC
j_gene: TRBJ2-1; d_gene: NA; v_gene: TRBV12-3/TRBV12-4; abundance: many; CDR3aa: CASTEVDNEQFF; CDR3nt: TGTGCCAGCACGGAGGTCGACAATGAGCAGTTCTTC
j_gene: TRBJ1-5; d_gene: NA; v_gene: TRBV30; abundance: many; CDR3aa: CAWSVMGNQPQHF; CDR3nt: TGTGCCTGGAGTGTCATGGGCAATCAGCCCCAGCATTTT
j_gene: TRBJ2-5; d_gene: TRBD2; v_gene: TRBV25-1; abundance: many; CDR3aa: CASSVLAGGTQYF; CDR3nt: TGTGCCAGCAGTGTTCTAGCGGGGGGGACCCAGTACTTC
j_gene: TRBJ2-2; d_gene: TRBD1; v_gene: TRBV18; abundance: many; CDR3aa: CASQRTGLNTGELFF; CDR3nt: TGTGCCAGCCAACGGACAGGCCTTAACACCGGGGAGCTGTTTTTT
j_gene: TRBJ2-7; d_gene: TRBD1; v_gene: TRBV2; abundance: NA; CDR3aa: CASRGQVFTNYEQYF; CDR3nt: TGTGCCAGCAGGGGACAGGTATTTACTAACTACGAGCAGTACTTC
j_gene: TRBJ2-3; d_gene: NA; v_gene: TRBV30; abundance: many; CDR3aa: CAWRDPGYRTDTQYF; CDR3nt: TGTGCCTGGAGGGACCCGGGGTATCGCACAGATACGCAGTATTTT
j_gene: TRBJ1-1; d_gene: NA; v_gene: TRBV20-1; abundance: NA; CDR3aa: CRAVPVGNTEAFF; CDR3nt: TGCAGGGCGGTCCCGGTGGGAAACACTGAAGCTTTCTTT
j_gene: TRBJ1-5; d_gene: NA; v_gene: TRBV6-1; abundance: many; CDR3aa: CASTLLGLYQPQHF; CDR3nt: TGTGCCAGCACCCTGCTCGGCCTCTATCAGCCCCAGCATTTT
j_gene: TRBJ2-2; d_gene: NA; v_gene: TRBV7-2; abundance: many; CDR3aa: CASSLFRGNTGELFF; CDR3nt: TGTGCCAGCAGCTTATTTAGGGGGAACACCGGGGAGCTGTTTTTT
j_gene: TRBJ1-1; d_gene: NA; v_gene: TRBV18; abundance: few; CDR3aa: CASSPRAPNAEAFF; CDR3nt: TGTGCCAGCTCACCACGGGCCCCGAACGCTGAAGCTTTCTTT
j_gene: TRBJ1-1; d_gene: TRBD1; v_gene: TRBV18; abundance: many; CDR3aa: CASSRSRDSVNTEAFF; CDR3nt: TGTGCCAGCTCACGCTCGAGGGACAGCGTGAACACTGAAGCTTTCTTT
j_gene: TRBJ2-1; d_gene: NA; v_gene: TRBV4-1; abundance: many; CDR3aa: CASSRTPYNEQFF; CDR3nt: TGCGCCAGCAGCCGGACTCCCTACAATGAGCAGTTCTTC
j_gene: TRBJ2-1; d_gene: NA; v_gene: TRBV4-2; abundance: NA; CDR3aa: CASSQELPRASYNEQFF; CDR3nt: TGTGCCAGCAGCCAAGAGCTTCCAAGAGCATCCTACAATGAGCAGTTCTTC
j_gene: TRBJ2-3; d_gene: NA; v_gene: TRBV28; abundance: many; CDR3aa: CASSFFLQSTDTQYF; CDR3nt: TGTGCCAGCAGTTTTTTTCTGCAGAGCACAGATACGCAGTATTTT